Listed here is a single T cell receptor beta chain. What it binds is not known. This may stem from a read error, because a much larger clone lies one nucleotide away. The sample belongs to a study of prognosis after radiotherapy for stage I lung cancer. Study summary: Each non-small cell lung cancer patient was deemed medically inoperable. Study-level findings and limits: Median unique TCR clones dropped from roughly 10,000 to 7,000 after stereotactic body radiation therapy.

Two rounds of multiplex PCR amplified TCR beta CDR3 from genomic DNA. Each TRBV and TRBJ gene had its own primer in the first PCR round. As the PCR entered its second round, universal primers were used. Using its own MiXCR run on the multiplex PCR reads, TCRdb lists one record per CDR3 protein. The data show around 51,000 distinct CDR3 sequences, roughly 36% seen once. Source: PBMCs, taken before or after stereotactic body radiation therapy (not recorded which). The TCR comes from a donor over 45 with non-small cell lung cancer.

This CDR3 reads CASSLLSPLNGGDLFF. The DNA for the CDR3 is TGTGCCAGCTCACTCCTCTCTCCCCTGAATGGCGGGGATCTGTTTTTT. J is TRBJ2-2 and V is TRBV18, with TRBD2 as a possible D gene (6 bases). CDR3 length equals 16 residues. In germline, CDR1 is KGHSH, CDR2 LQKENI.